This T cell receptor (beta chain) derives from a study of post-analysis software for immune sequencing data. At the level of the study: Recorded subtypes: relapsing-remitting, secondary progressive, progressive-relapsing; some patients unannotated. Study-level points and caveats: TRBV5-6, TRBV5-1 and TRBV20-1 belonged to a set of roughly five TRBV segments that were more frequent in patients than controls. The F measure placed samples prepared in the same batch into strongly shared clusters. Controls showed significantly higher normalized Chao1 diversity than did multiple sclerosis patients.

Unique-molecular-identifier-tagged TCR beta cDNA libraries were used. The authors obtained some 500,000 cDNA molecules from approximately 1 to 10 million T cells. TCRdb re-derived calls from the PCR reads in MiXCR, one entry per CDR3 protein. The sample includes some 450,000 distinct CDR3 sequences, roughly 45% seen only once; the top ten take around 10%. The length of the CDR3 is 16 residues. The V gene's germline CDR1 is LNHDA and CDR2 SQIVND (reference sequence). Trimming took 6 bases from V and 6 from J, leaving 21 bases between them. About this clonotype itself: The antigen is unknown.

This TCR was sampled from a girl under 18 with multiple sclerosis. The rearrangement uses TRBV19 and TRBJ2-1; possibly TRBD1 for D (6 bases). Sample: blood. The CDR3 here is CASSPSDRLAANEQFF. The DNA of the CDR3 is TGTGCCAGTAGCCCAAGCGACAGGCTAGCAGCCAATGAGCAGTTCTTC.